This T cell receptor beta chain comes out of a study of shared clonotypes between healthy human individuals. The method was immunoSEQ multiplex PCR; TCRdb's version includes in-frame clones alone and lacks a portion of them. The sample lists roughly 2.2 million clones; over 85% were seen once. The receptor's source is a man aged 18 to 30 in good health. Some clones in this sample may be carry-over from other donors' samples. The sequencing sample was made of naive CD4+ T cells from PBMCs. Subset noted: CD45RA+ positively selected.

The CDR3 DNA reads TGCGCCAGCAGCACCACAGGGTACACTGAAGCTTTCTTT. Amino acids: CASSTTGYTEAFF. The V call is TRBV5-1, the J call TRBJ1-1; a weak D match, TRBD1 (6 bases). V was trimmed by 4 bases and J by 3 bases, leaving 10 bases between them. Germline V lookup: CDR1 SGHRS, CDR2 YFSETQ. The CDR3 contains 13 residues.